One sample yielded the 27 T cell receptor beta chains listed below, sequenced in a study of blood T cell repertoires in COVID-19. The assay was immunoSEQ multiplex PCR, and TCRdb's table has in-frame clones only and misses some. Among a few hundred thousand clones, over 80% were seen once, and the ten largest hold about 4.8%. The sample consisted of PBMCs or T cells enriched from blood (not recorded which). The receptors here all came from a woman aged 45 to 65 who had recovered from COVID-19.

This chain connects TRBV30 to TRBJ1-2; D not resolved. In germline, CDR1 is GTSNPN, CDR2 SVGIG (reference sequence). V was shortened by 3 bases and J by 11 bases, with 13 bases between the two germline ends. The CDR3 is 11 residues long. CDR3 sequence (DNA): TGTGCCTGGAGACTACCAGCCGGATACACCTTC. Protein sequence: CAWRLPAGYTF.

The rearrangement links TRBV25-1 to TRBJ2-7; D not resolved. The V and J ends lost 3 bases and 2 bases respectively, with 11 bases between them. The CDR3 is made up of 14 amino acids. CDR1 and CDR2 (germline): MGHDK, SYGVNS. The CDR3 DNA sequence: TGTGCCAGCAGTGAGGGCGTCAGTACCTACGAGCAGTACTTC. This translates into CASSEGVSTYEQYF.

V is TRBV7-8 and J is TRBJ2-3; D ambiguous. V dropped 5 bases and J dropped 0 bases, with 9 bases sitting between them. The germline CDR1 and CDR2 sequences are SGHVS and FQNEAQ. CDR3 length: 14 residues. The CDR3 region is CASSRLTSTDTQYF. The CDR3 bases are TGTGCCAGCAGCCGATTAACTAGCACAGATACGCAGTATTTT.

As concerns this clone: The same CDR3 is also encoded by other DNA sequences in this sample. The V gene is TRBV4-3, the J gene TRBJ2-7; 10 bases fit TRBD2. The CDR3 extends over 13 amino acids. The germline gives CDR1 LGHNA, CDR2 YSLEER. V lost 4 bases to trimming and J lost 4 bases; unmatched junction nucleotides: 1. CDR3 nucleotides: TGCGCCAGCAGCCCAGCGGGAGGGTACGAGCAGTACTTC. Translation gives CASSPAGGYEQYF.

This chain connects TRBV21-1 to TRBJ1-2; whether TRBD1, the table's D call, matches the DNA was not checked. TRBV21-1 is annotated as a pseudogene. This CDR3 contains 15 residues. DNA of the CDR3: TGTGCCAGCAGCAGGCGTCGAAGGGGTATCTATGGCTACACCTTC. It specifies CASSRRRRGIYGYTF.

V and J are TRBV18 and TRBJ2-7; 9 nucleotides align to TRBD1. The trim removed 5 bases at V and 4 bases at J, leaving 3 bases unmatched. The CDR3 is made up of 13 amino acids. The germline gives CDR1 KGHSH, CDR2 LQKENI. The CDR3 DNA sequence: TGTGCCAGCTCAGGGACAGGGCCTTACGAGCAGTACTTC. Protein product: CASSGTGPYEQYF.

This chain links TRBV6-2 or TRBV6-3 with TRBJ2-5; D is undetermined. Germline V CDR1 and CDR2: MNHEY, SVGEGT. Trimming pared 4 bases from V and 5 bases from J, leaving 8 bases between. This CDR3 has 12 amino acids. In DNA, the CDR3 is TGTGCCAGCAGTTTGGGCTTGGAGACCCAGTACTTC. This gives the protein CASSLGLETQYF.

V gene TRBV28 combines with J gene TRBJ1-2, with a possible D match to TRBD1 (6 bases). This CDR3 comprises 13 residues. The germline V gene has CDR1 MDHEN and CDR2 SYDVKM. The germline V and J ends were trimmed by 7 bases and 4 bases, with 13 bases remaining between them. CDR3 loop: CASTEDSTYGYTF. CDR3 nucleotides: TGTGCCAGCACCGAGGACAGCACCTATGGCTACACCTTC.

This chain connects TRBV18 to TRBJ1-2; 7 nucleotides match TRBD1. Germline values: CDR1 KGHSH, CDR2 LQKENI. CDR3 length equals 17 residues. Germline trimming cut 2 bases from V and 4 bases from J; bases unmatched to any gene: 13. The CDR3 loop is CASSPNTWPGGTYGYTF. In nucleotides, the CDR3 is TGTGCCAGCTCACCAAATACCTGGCCAGGGGGTACCTATGGCTACACCTTC.

The CDR3 protein is CASSSQGANTEAFF. In DNA form, the CDR3 reads TGTGCCAGCAGCTCACAGGGGGCGAACACTGAAGCTTTCTTT. This chain connects TRBV9 to TRBJ1-1, with 9 positions matching TRBD1. CDR1 is SGDLS, CDR2 YYNGEE, per germline. The CDR3 is 14 residues long. V lost 4 bases to trimming and J lost 1 base; unmatched junction nucleotides: 2.

J is TRBJ1-1 and V is TRBV11-1; TRBD1 aligns across 7 bases. V lost 5 bases and J lost 6; bases outside the gene matches: 3. Germline values: CDR1 SGHAT, CDR2 FQDESV (reference sequence). This CDR3 region has 12 residues. CDR3 sequence: CASSPGTAEAFF. In nucleotides, the CDR3 is TGTGCCAGCAGCCCAGGGACAGCTGAAGCTTTCTTT.

This clone came up a few times. The rearrangement links TRBV7-9 to TRBJ1-4; 10 bases are shared with TRBD1. V gave up 4 bases and J gave up 8 bases; unmatched junction bases: 4. This CDR3 has 14 amino acids. CDR1 and CDR2 (germline): SEHNR, FQNEAQ (reference sequence). In DNA form, the CDR3 reads TGTGCCAGCAGCTCCGGACAGGGGGGGGAAAAACTGTTTTTT. Encoded protein: CASSSGQGGEKLFF.

The chain employs TRBV5-1 and TRBJ1-2; 8 bases line up with TRBD1. V was clipped by 0 bases and J by 5 bases; unmatched bases: 6. CDR3 length: 15 residues. Germline V lookup: CDR1 SGHRS, CDR2 YFSETQ. CDR3 region: CASSLGTGSGYGYTF. CDR3 bases: TGCGCCAGCAGCTTGGGGACAGGGTCTGGGTATGGCTACACCTTC.

The chain couples TRBV7-2 to TRBJ1-3; 7 nucleotides align to TRBD1. The junction had 4 bases not matched to a gene; V was cut back by 6 bases and J by 2 bases. This CDR3 contains 14 residues. The germline V gene encodes CDR1 SGHTA and CDR2 FQGNSA. The CDR3 DNA reads TGTGCCAGCAGGCAGACAGGGACTGGAAACACCATATATTTT. Its translation is CASRQTGTGNTIYF.

The chain joins TRBV5-1 to TRBJ2-3; D not resolved. The germline gives CDR1 SGHRS, CDR2 YFSETQ. This CDR3 contains 14 residues. The ends were cut back, 1 base at V and 2 bases at J, with 8 bases in the middle. In nucleotides, the CDR3 is TGCGCCAGCAGCTTGACTGTCCCCACAGATACGCAGTATTTT. This translates into CASSLTVPTDTQYF.

V is TRBV5-6 and J is TRBJ1-1; D uncertain. The V end was cut by 9 bases, the J end by 1 base, with 10 bases between. Germline CDR1 reads SGHDT; CDR2 reads YYEEEE. The CDR3 is 12 amino acids. The CDR3 nucleotides read TGTGCCACCACCCGGGGGAACACTGAAGCTTTCTTT. It specifies CATTRGNTEAFF.

V and J are TRBV7-9 and TRBJ1-1; D possibly corresponds to TRBD1 (5 bases). CDR3 size: 13 residues. Per germline, CDR1 SEHNR and CDR2 FQNEAQ (reference sequence). The V gene lost 5 bases and the J gene lost 2 bases, with 9 bases spanning the gap. In DNA, the CDR3 is TGTGCCAGCAGCATAGACAGAAACACTGAAGCTTTCTTT. It encodes CASSIDRNTEAFF.

This rearrangement joins TRBV30 to TRBJ2-1; D is perhaps TRBD1 (6 bases). Germline V gene data show CDR1 as GTSNPN and CDR2 as SVGIG (reference sequence). The CDR3 totals 15 residues. The V end was cut by 4 bases, the J end by 5 bases, with 18 bases between. Here the CDR3 reads CAWTVGAGENNEQFF. Written as DNA, the CDR3 is TGTGCCTGGACCGTGGGGGCAGGGGAGAACAATGAGCAGTTCTTC.

J is TRBJ1-1 and V is TRBV19, with D perhaps TRBD1 (5 bases). The germline V gene has CDR1 LNHDA and CDR2 SQIVND (reference sequence). Trimming took off 0 bases at V and 5 bases at J, with 10 bases between the two ends. The CDR3 loop spans 14 amino acids. This chain's CDR3 is CASSIDGEGTEAFF. DNA for the CDR3: TGTGCCAGTAGTATAGATGGGGAGGGGACTGAAGCTTTCTTT.

The sample holds a few counts of this clone. The CDR3 loop reads CAISAVATNEKLFF. The CDR3 DNA is TGTGCCATCAGTGCAGTGGCAACTAATGAAAAACTGTTTTTT. The V and J genes are TRBV10-3 and TRBJ1-4; D gene ambiguous. The CDR3 is 14 amino acids. V shed 4 bases and J shed 0 bases, with 6 bases lying between them. CDR1 ENHRY and CDR2 SYGVKD come from the germline V gene.

This clone appeared a single time. V gene TRBV9 combines with J gene TRBJ1-2; no clear D gene. Germline CDR1 SGDLS, CDR2 YYNGEE. CDR3 length equals 14 residues. Between the trimmed V and J ends, which lost 2 bases and 8 bases, there was a span of 16 bases. CDR3 bases: TGTGCCAGCAGCGTCCTTACCCAGGAGGCCGGCTACACCTTC. Its translation is CASSVLTQEAGYTF.

This rearrangement joins TRBV12-3 or TRBV12-4 to TRBJ2-5; TRBD2 might be the D (6 bases). V lost 6 bases, J lost 3 bases, and 11 bases lay in between. The CDR3 covers 13 residues. The CDR3 spells CASREGVKETQYF. Here the CDR3 DNA reads TGTGCCAGCAGGGAGGGTGTCAAAGAGACCCAGTACTTC.

This clone was detected only a few times. J is TRBJ1-1 and V is TRBV4-3; D possibly corresponds to TRBD1 (6 bases). CDR1 is LGHNA, CDR2 YSLEER, per germline. The CDR3 consists of 16 residues. Trimming cost V 4 bases and J 11 bases, with 26 bases left between them. CDR3 in amino acids: CASSPSVGQPFFAAFF. The CDR3 nucleotides read TGCGCCAGCAGCCCCTCGGTCGGACAGCCATTTTTTGCGGCTTTCTTT.

On this clone: Distinct nucleotide sequences in the sample also encode this CDR3. J is TRBJ1-3 and V is TRBV4-2; D uncertain. Germline loops: CDR1 LGHNA, CDR2 YNFKEQ. The length of the CDR3 is 14 residues. The V and J ends lost 0 bases and 3 bases respectively, with 6 bases between them. CDR3 residues: CASSQDSVGNTIYF. In DNA, the CDR3 is TGTGCCAGCAGCCAAGACAGTGTTGGAAACACCATATATTTT.

V and J are TRBV28 and TRBJ2-7; TRBD2 might be the D (7 bases). V was shortened by 3 bases and J by 4 bases, with 16 bases between the two germline ends. CDR3 size: 15 residues. Germline CDR1 MDHEN, CDR2 SYDVKM. The CDR3 sequence: CASSFRRGGDYEQYF. The CDR3 DNA follows: TGTGCCAGCAGTTTCCGTAGGGGGGGGGATTACGAGCAGTACTTC.

The gene calls are TRBV14 and TRBJ2-7; D ambiguous. This CDR3 has 15 amino acids. Germline CDR1 is SGHDN and CDR2 is FVKESK. The V end lost 1 base, the J end lost 2 bases, and 12 bases lay between the germline ends. The CDR3 sequence is CASSQVLSRTYEQYF. CDR3 sequence (DNA): TGTGCCAGCAGCCAAGTGTTGTCCAGGACCTACGAGCAGTACTTC.

This chain connects TRBV27 to TRBJ1-1; no firm D call. Per the germline V gene, CDR1 is MNHEY and CDR2 is SMNVEV (reference sequence). The CDR3 contains 14 residues. V gave up 6 bases and J gave up 5 bases, with 16 bases separating them. The CDR3 DNA reads TGTGCCAGCAGGCTCTGGGCCACGAATACTGAAGCTTTCTTT. It encodes CASRLWATNTEAFF.